What follows are 21 T cell receptor beta chains derived from one specimen sequenced in a study of blood T cell repertoires in COVID-19. The protocol was immunoSEQ multiplex PCR, while the TCRdb copy is restricted to in-frame clones and leaves out a portion. The repertoire includes just over 650,000 clones, 90% of them detected once, and approximately 0.3% sits in the top ten. The sequencing input was peripheral blood. The receptors here all came from a woman aged 18-29 years with acute or convalescent COVID-19.

The chain recombines TRBV9 with TRBJ1-2, with unresolved D. V was cut by 8 bases and J by 2 bases, with 13 bases left in between. CDR3 length: 13 amino acids. Germline V gene data show CDR1 as SGDLS and CDR2 as YYNGEE. CDR3 residues: CASRRATNYGYTF. The CDR3 region has the DNA TGTGCCAGTCGGCGGGCAACCAACTATGGCTACACCTTC.

The chain joins TRBV7-6 to TRBJ2-3; 7 bases are shared with TRBD1. Germline CDR1 and CDR2: SGHVS and FNYEAQ. V dropped 5 bases and J dropped 2; count of bases not matched to a gene: 4. The CDR3 is made up of 14 amino acids. CDR3 coding DNA: TGTGCCAGCAGCGCGACAGGGCCCACAGATACGCAGTATTTT. Translation gives CASSATGPTDTQYF.

This clone came up once. V usage is TRBV19 and J usage is TRBJ2-5; a possible D gene is TRBD1 (5 bases). Germline lookup yields CDR1 LNHDA and CDR2 SQIVND (reference sequence). The V gene lost 6 bases and the J gene lost 4 bases, with 9 bases spanning the gap. The CDR3 contains 12 residues. CDR3 in amino acids: CASSDSRETQYF. The CDR3 DNA reads TGTGCCAGTAGCGACAGCCGAGAGACCCAGTACTTC.

The gene calls are TRBV19 and TRBJ1-2, with 9 bases that match TRBD1. The CDR3 totals 15 residues. Germline V lookup: CDR1 LNHDA, CDR2 SQIVND (reference sequence). After removal of 4 bases from V and 3 bases from J, the junction contained 6 bases not matched to a gene. The CDR3 loop is CASSTNRGQYYGYTF. CDR3 nucleotides: TGTGCCAGTAGTACTAACAGGGGGCAATACTATGGCTACACCTTC.

This clone was seen a handful of times. V usage is TRBV13 and J usage is TRBJ2-7, with 8 positions matching TRBD1. Germline lookup yields CDR1 PRHDT and CDR2 FYEKMQ (reference sequence). This CDR3 is 13 amino acids long. The trim removed 11 bases at V and 1 base at J, leaving 7 bases unmatched. The CDR3 loop reads CASRDRSSYEQYF. In nucleotides, the CDR3 is TGTGCCTCCCGGGACAGGTCTTCCTACGAGCAGTACTTC.

V usage is TRBV13 and J usage is TRBJ1-4; the D gene is possibly TRBD1 (5 bases). V was shortened by 8 bases and J by 8 bases, with 12 bases between the two germline ends. The CDR3 has 12 amino acids. Germline CDR1 and CDR2: PRHDT and FYEKMQ (reference sequence). This CDR3 is CASAGVGEKLFF. The CDR3 DNA is TGTGCCAGCGCGGGGGTCGGGGAAAAACTGTTTTTT.

J is TRBJ1-6 and V is TRBV15; D not certain. Between the trimmed V and J ends, which lost 4 bases and 0 bases, there was a span of 10 bases. The CDR3 loop spans 16 amino acids. CDR1 is LNHNV, CDR2 YYDKDF, per germline (reference sequence). The CDR3 DNA reads TGTGCCACCAGCACAACAGAGAGCTCCTATAATTCACCCCTCCACTTT. Protein: CATSTTESSYNSPLHF.

V usage is TRBV5-1 and J usage is TRBJ2-7, with D possibly matching TRBD1 (6 bases). Germline V CDR1 and CDR2: SGHRS, YFSETQ. The CDR3 is made up of 13 amino acids. Trimming pared 1 base from V and 2 bases from J, leaving 7 bases between. CDR3 region: CASSLKGAYEQYF. CDR3 coding DNA: TGCGCCAGCAGCTTGAAGGGGGCCTACGAGCAGTACTTC.

A note on this clone: This same CDR3 is encoded by further DNA sequences in the sample. The chain is built from TRBV2 and TRBJ1-1, with D perhaps matching TRBD1 (5 bases). CDR1 is SNHLY, CDR2 FYNNEI, per germline. The CDR3 has 12 amino acids. V gave up 2 bases and J gave up 4 bases, with 5 bases separating them. The CDR3 DNA reads as TGTGCCAGCAGTGAACAGGGCACTGAAGCTTTCTTT. Translated, it gives CASSEQGTEAFF.

V usage is TRBV6-6 and J usage is TRBJ2-4; tentatively, D is TRBD2 (7 bases). The CDR3 runs to 14 residues. The V gene's germline CDR1 is MNHNY and CDR2 SVGAGI (reference sequence). Trimming shortened V by 5 bases and J by 8 bases, and 16 bases separated the two germline ends. CDR3 nucleotides: TGTGCCAGCAGTCCCTATCGGGGGGCGGACATTCAGTACTTC. Encoded protein: CASSPYRGADIQYF.

In DNA, the CDR3 is TGTGCCAGCAGCCATAGACAGGACTTCTCTGGGGCCAACGTCCTGACTTTC. Encoded protein: CASSHRQDFSGANVLTF. The rearrangement links TRBV4-2 to TRBJ2-6; a weak D match, TRBD1 (6 bases). Trimming cost V 3 bases and J 0 bases, with 12 bases left between them. The CDR3 is 17 residues long. Per germline, CDR1 LGHNA and CDR2 YNFKEQ.

This chain joins TRBV5-6 and TRBJ2-1; 8 bases agree with TRBD2. The CDR3 is 15 residues long. CDR1 SGHDT and CDR2 YYEEEE come from the germline V gene. With V trimmed by 2 bases and J by 3 bases, 4 bases remained unmatched. The CDR3 spells CASSLRSGGYNEQFF. In DNA, the CDR3 is TGTGCCAGCAGCTTAAGAAGCGGGGGCTACAATGAGCAGTTCTTC.

The rearrangement joins TRBV20-1 to TRBJ1-4; D is undetermined. The CDR3 is made up of 11 amino acids. V lost 4 bases and J lost 5, with 5 bases in between. Germline V gene sequence: CDR1 DFQATT, CDR2 SNEGSKA (reference sequence). The CDR3 bases are TGCAGTGCTATCTTAAATGAAAAACTGTTTTTT. Translating gives CSAILNEKLFF.

The V gene is TRBV12-5, the J gene TRBJ2-2, with D perhaps matching TRBD2 (6 bases). The CDR3 totals 14 residues. The V gene's germline CDR1 is LGHNT and CDR2 FRNRAP. The V gene lost 2 bases and the J gene lost 6 bases, with 10 bases spanning the gap. The DNA for the CDR3 is TGTGCTAGTGGTTTGTCCCCTAGCGCCGGGGAGCTGTTTTTT. Translation gives CASGLSPSAGELFF.

The V call is TRBV4-2, the J call TRBJ2-1; maybe TRBD2 (5 bases). Looked up from germline, CDR1 is LGHNA and CDR2 is YNFKEQ. Trimming took off 4 bases at V and 0 bases at J, with 10 bases between the two ends. CDR3 length: 15 residues. CDR3 in DNA: TGTGCCAGCAGCCCCGGGGTGAGCTCCTACAATGAGCAGTTCTTC. Protein: CASSPGVSSYNEQFF.

This clone was counted only a few times. This chain connects TRBV7-6 to TRBJ1-6, with D possibly TRBD1 on 5 matching bases. Trimming cost V 5 bases and J 9 bases, with 20 bases left between them. This CDR3 spans 16 amino acids. CDR1 is SGHVS, CDR2 FNYEAQ, per germline. The CDR3 nucleotides read TGTGCCAGCAGCGCCACCTTAGGGGCCGGGGGTTCACCCCTCCACTTT. Its translation: CASSATLGAGGSPLHF.

The genes are TRBV2 and TRBJ2-7; 7 bases map to TRBD1. CDR1 is SNHLY, CDR2 FYNNEI, per germline. This CDR3 comprises 14 residues. The V segment lost 4 bases and the J segment 5 bases; nucleotides outside the gene matches: 8. The CDR3, as DNA: TGTGCCAGCAGTGGTTCAGGGGGAGTAGACGAGCAGTACTTC. It yields the protein CASSGSGGVDEQYF.

The rearrangement links TRBV6-5 to TRBJ1-1, with a weak D call TRBD1 (5 bases). CDR3 size: 16 residues. Looked up from germline, CDR1 is MNHEY and CDR2 is SVGAGI. V was trimmed by 2 bases and J by 0 bases, leaving 13 bases between them. CDR3 protein: CASSYHPTAMNTEAFF. CDR3 in DNA: TGTGCCAGCAGTTACCACCCGACAGCCATGAACACTGAAGCTTTCTTT.

This clone was observed a single time. V gene TRBV7-8 combines with J gene TRBJ2-5; 10 bases are a match to TRBD2. CDR1 is SGHVS, CDR2 FQNEAQ, per germline. This CDR3 has 17 residues. Unmatched junction bases numbered 9, after V lost 0 bases and J lost 5 bases. CDR3 sequence: CASSLARLAGARETQYF. CDR3 nucleotides: TGTGCCAGCAGCTTAGCCCGCCTAGCGGGGGCCCGGGAGACCCAGTACTTC.

The chain is built from TRBV5-1 and TRBJ1-5, with TRBD1 matching 7 bases. CDR3 length: 15 residues. Germline V gives CDR1 SGHRS, CDR2 YFSETQ. Losses at the gene ends were 2 bases for V and 5 bases for J; bases not matched to a gene: 7. DNA of the CDR3: TGCGCCAGCAGCTTAGATGACAGGGACTATCAGCCCCAGCATTTT. This gives the protein CASSLDDRDYQPQHF.

The J gene is TRBJ2-5, the V gene TRBV5-1; the D is unclear. Germline V gene sequence: CDR1 SGHRS, CDR2 YFSETQ. This CDR3 is 14 amino acids long. The V end lost 0 bases, the J end lost 5 bases, and 11 bases lay between the germline ends. CDR3 amino acids: CASSLGPGTETQYF. In nucleotides, the CDR3 is TGCGCCAGCAGCTTGGGCCCAGGAACGGAGACCCAGTACTTC.